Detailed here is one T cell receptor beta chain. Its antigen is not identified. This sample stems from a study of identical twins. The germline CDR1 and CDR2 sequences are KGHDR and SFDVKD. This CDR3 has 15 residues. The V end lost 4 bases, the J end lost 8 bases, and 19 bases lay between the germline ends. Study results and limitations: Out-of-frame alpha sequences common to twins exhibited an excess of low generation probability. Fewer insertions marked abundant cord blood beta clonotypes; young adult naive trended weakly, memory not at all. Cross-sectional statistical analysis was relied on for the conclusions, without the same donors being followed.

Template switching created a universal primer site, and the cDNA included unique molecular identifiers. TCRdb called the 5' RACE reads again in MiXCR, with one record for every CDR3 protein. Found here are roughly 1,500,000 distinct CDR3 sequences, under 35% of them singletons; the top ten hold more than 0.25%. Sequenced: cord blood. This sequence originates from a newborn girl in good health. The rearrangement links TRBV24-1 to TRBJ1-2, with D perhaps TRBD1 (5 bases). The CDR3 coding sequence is TGTGCCACCAGTGACGAATCCGGGACCCAAGGGGGCTACACCTTC. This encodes CATSDESGTQGGYTF.